Detailed here is one T cell receptor beta chain. The germline V and J ends were trimmed by 3 bases and 0 bases, with 6 bases remaining between them. This CDR3 is built from 13 residues. CDR1 is MNHEY and CDR2 is SMNVEV in the germline V gene (reference sequence). This specimen comes from a study of OX40 agonist ivuxolimab in advanced cancers. TCRdb keeps only in-frame clones here, not all; method: immunoSEQ multiplex PCR. Here the sample spans about 81,000 clones, around four fifths being singletons. This TCR was sampled from an adult with an advanced solid tumor such as melanoma, head and neck, liver or kidney cancer. Sequences were derived from CD4+ or CD8+ T cells sorted from blood, sampled in a trial of the OX40 agonist ivuxolimab. V gene TRBV27 combines with J gene TRBJ2-7, with D unclear. Here the CDR3 DNA reads TGTGCCAGCAGTTTCACGAGCTCCTACGAGCAGTACTTC. Translated: CASSFTSSYEQYF.